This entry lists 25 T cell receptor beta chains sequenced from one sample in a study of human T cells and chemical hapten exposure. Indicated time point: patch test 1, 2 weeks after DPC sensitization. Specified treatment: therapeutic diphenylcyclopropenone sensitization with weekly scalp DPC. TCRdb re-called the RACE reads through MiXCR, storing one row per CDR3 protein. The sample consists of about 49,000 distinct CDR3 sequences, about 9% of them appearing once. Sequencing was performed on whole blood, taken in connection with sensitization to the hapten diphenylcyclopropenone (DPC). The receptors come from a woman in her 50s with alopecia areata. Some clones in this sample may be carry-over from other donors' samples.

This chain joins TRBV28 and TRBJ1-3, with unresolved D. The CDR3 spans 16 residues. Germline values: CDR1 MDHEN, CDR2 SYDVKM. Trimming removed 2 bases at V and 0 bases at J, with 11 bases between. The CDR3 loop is CASSLLQVFSGNTIYF. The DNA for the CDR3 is TGTGCCAGCAGTTTACTCCAGGTATTCTCTGGAAACACCATATATTTT.

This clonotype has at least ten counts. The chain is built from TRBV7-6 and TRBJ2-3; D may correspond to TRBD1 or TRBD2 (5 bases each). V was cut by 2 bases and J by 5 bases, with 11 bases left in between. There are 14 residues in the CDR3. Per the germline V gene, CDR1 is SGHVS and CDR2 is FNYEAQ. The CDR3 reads CASSLSGTQDTQYF. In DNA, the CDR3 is TGTGCCAGCAGCTTATCCGGGACCCAAGATACGCAGTATTTT.

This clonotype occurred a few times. CDR3 sequence (DNA): TGCAGCGCCTTAAGCGGGAGCGACCAAGATACGCAGTATTTT. It codes for CSALSGSDQDTQYF. The chain combines TRBV29-1 with TRBJ2-3; 8 bases fit TRBD2. Germline CDR1 reads SQVTM; CDR2 reads ANQGSEA. The CDR3 sequence is 14 residues long. The V and J ends lost 7 bases and 5 bases, in that order; junction bases with no gene match: 11.

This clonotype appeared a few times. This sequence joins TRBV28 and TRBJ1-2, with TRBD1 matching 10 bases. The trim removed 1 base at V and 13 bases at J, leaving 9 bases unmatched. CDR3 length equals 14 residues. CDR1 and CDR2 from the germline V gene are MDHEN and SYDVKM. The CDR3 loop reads CASSLLTGGGPPTF. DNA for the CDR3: TGTGCCAGCAGTTTATTGACAGGGGGCGGCCCCCCCACCTTC.

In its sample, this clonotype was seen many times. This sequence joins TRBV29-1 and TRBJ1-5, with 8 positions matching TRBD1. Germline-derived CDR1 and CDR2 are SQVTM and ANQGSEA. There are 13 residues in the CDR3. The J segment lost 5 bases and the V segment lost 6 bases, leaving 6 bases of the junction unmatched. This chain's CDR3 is CSVQVTGDQPQHF. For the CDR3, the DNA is TGCAGCGTGCAAGTGACAGGGGATCAGCCCCAGCATTTT. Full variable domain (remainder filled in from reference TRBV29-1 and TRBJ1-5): SAVISQKPSRDICQRGTSLTIQCQVDSQVTMMFWYRQQPGQSLTLIATANQGSEATYESGFVIDKFPISRPNLTFSTLTVSNMSPEDSSIYLCSVQVTGDQPQHFGDGTRLSIL.

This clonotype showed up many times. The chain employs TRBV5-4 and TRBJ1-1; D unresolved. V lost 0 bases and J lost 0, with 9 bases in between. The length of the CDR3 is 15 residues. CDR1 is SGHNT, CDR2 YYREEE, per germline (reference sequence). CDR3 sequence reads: CASSLGAGMNTEAFF. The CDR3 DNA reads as TGTGCCAGCAGCTTGGGGGCAGGCATGAACACTGAAGCTTTCTTT.

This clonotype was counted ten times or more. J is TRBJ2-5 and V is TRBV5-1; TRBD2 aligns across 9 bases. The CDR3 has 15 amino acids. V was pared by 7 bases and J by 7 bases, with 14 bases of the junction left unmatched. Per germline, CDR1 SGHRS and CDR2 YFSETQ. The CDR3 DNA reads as TGCGCCAGCTCCTATACGGCGGGAGGGGATGCGACCCAGTACTTC. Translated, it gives CASSYTAGGDATQYF.

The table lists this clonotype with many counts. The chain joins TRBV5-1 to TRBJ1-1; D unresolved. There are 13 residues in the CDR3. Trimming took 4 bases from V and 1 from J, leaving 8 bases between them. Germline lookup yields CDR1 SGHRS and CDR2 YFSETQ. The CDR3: CASSTDGNTEAFF. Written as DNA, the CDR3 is TGCGCCAGCAGCACCGACGGGAACACTGAAGCTTTCTTT.

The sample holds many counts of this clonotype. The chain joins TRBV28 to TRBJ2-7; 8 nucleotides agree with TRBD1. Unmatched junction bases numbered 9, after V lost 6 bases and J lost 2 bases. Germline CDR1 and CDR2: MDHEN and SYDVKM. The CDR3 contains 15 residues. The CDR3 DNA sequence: TGTGCCAGCAGACCCTCGACAGGGGCGACCTACGAGCAGTACTTC. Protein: CASRPSTGATYEQYF.

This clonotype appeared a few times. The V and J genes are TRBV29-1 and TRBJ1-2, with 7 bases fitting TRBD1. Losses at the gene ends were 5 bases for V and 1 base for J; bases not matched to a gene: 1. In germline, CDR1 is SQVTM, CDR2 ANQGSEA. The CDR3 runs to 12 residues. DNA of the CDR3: TGCAGCGTTCGGGACAGTAACTATGGCTACACCTTC. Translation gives CSVRDSNYGYTF.

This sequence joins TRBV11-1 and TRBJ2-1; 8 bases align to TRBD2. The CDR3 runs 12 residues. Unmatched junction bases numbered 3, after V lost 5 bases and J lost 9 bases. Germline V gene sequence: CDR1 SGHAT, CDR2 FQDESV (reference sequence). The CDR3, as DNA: TGTGCCAGCAGCAGTAGCGGGACTGAGCAGTTCTTC. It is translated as CASSSSGTEQFF.

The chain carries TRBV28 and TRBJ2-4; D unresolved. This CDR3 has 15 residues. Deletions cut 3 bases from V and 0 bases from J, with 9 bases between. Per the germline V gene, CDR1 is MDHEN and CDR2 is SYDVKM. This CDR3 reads CASSFARLAKNIQYF. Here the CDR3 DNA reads TGTGCCAGCAGTTTTGCGCGGCTAGCCAAAAACATTCAGTACTTC.

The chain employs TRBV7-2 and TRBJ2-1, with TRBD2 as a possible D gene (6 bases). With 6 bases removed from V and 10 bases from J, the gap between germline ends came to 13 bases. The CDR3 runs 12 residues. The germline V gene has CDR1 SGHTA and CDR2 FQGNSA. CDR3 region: CASRLGGDEQFF. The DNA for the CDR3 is TGTGCCAGCAGACTAGGAGGGGACGAGCAGTTCTTC.

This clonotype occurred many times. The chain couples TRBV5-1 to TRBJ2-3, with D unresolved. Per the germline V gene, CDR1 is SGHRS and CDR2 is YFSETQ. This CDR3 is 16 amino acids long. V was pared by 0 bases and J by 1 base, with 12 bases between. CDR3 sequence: CASSLGSLSRTDTQYF. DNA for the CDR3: TGCGCCAGCAGCTTGGGGAGCTTATCCCGCACAGATACGCAGTATTTT.

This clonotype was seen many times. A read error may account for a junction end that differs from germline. In DNA, the CDR3 is TGTGCCAGCAGCTTAGCGACTGGGGGGAGAATCTTC. Its protein product is CASSLATGGRIF. The V gene is TRBV7-2, the J gene TRBJ2-1; a possible D gene is TRBD2 (6 bases). CDR3 length equals 12 residues. CDR1 and CDR2 (germline): SGHTA, FQGNSA.

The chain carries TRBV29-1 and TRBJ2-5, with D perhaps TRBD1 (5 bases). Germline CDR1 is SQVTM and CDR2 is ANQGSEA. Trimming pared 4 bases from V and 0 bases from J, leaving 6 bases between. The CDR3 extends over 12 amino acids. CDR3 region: CSVARDQETQYF. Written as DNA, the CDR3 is TGCAGCGTTGCCAGGGACCAAGAGACCCAGTACTTC.

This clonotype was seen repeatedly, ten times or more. This CDR3 reads CASSLGQGPEQYF. In nucleotides, the CDR3 is TGTGCCAGCAGCCTGGGACAGGGCCCCGAGCAGTACTTC. This chain joins TRBV28 and TRBJ2-7; 9 bases are a match to TRBD1. Germline V gene sequence: CDR1 MDHEN, CDR2 SYDVKM. The CDR3 extends over 13 amino acids. V gave up 6 bases and J gave up 6 bases; unmatched junction bases: 6.

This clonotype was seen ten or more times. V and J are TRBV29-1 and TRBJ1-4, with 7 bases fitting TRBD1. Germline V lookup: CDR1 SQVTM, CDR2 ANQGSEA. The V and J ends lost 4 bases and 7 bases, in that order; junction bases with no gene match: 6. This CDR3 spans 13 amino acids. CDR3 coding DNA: TGCAGCGTTGGTAGGGCAGGGGGTGAAAAACTGTTTTTT. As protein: CSVGRAGGEKLFF. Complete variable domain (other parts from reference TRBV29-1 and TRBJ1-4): SAVISQKPSRDICQRGTSLTIQCQVDSQVTMMFWYRQQPGQSLTLIATANQGSEATYESGFVIDKFPISRPNLTFSTLTVSNMSPEDSSIYLCSVGRAGGEKLFFGSGTQLSVL.

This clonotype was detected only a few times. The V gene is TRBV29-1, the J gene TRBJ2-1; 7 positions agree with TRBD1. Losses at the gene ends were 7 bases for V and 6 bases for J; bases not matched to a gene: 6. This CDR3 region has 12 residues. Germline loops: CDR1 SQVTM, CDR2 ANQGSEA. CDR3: CSGERTGNEQFF. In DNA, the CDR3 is TGCAGCGGTGAGCGGACAGGCAATGAGCAGTTCTTC.

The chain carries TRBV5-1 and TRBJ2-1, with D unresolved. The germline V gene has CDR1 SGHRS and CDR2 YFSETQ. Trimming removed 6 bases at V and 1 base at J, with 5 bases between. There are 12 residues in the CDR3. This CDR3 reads CASTKSYNEQFF. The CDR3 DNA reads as TGCGCCAGCACAAAATCCTACAATGAGCAGTTCTTC.

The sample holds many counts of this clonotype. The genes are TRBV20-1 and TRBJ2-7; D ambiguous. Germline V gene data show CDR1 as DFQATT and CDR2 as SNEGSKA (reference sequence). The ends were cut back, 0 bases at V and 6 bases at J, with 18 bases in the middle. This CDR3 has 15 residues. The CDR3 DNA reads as TGCAGTGCTAGAGATCGCAAACGGGCGTCGTCCGAGCAGTACTTC. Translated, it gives CSARDRKRASSEQYF.

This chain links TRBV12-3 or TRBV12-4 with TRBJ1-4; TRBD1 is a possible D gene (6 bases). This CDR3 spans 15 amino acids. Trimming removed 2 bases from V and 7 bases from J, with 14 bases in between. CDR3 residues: CASSLWGRRGEKLFF. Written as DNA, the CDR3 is TGTGCCAGCAGTTTATGGGGGCGGCGGGGTGAAAAACTGTTTTTT.

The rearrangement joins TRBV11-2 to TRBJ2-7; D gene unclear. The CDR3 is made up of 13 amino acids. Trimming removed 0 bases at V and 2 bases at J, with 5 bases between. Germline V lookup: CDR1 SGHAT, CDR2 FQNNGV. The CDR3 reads CASSLDLTYEQYF. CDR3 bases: TGTGCCAGCAGCTTAGATCTGACCTACGAGCAGTACTTC.

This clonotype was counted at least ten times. The CDR3 nucleotides are TGTGCCAGCAGCCGCACTAGCGGGAGCGGGGAGACCCAGTACTTC. It specifies CASSRTSGSGETQYF. The chain couples TRBV7-2 to TRBJ2-5, with TRBD2 matching over 11 bases. CDR3 length: 15 amino acids. Trimming at V came to 5 bases and at J to 5 bases, leaving 7 bases not matched to a gene. In germline, CDR1 is SGHTA, CDR2 FQGNSA. The full variable domain, its missing parts supplied by reference TRBV7-2 and TRBJ2-5, is GAGVSQSPSNKVTEKGKDVELRCDPISGHTALYWYRQSLGQGLEFLIYFQGNSAPDKSGLPSDRFSAERTGGSVSTLTIQRTQQEDSAVYLCASSRTSGSGETQYFGPGTRLLVL.

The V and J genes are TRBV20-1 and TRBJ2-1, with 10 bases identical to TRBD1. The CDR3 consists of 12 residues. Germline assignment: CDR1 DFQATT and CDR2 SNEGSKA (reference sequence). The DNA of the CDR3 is TGCGGGAGACTGGGGGACAGGGGTGAGCAGTTCTTC. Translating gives CGRLGDRGEQFF.